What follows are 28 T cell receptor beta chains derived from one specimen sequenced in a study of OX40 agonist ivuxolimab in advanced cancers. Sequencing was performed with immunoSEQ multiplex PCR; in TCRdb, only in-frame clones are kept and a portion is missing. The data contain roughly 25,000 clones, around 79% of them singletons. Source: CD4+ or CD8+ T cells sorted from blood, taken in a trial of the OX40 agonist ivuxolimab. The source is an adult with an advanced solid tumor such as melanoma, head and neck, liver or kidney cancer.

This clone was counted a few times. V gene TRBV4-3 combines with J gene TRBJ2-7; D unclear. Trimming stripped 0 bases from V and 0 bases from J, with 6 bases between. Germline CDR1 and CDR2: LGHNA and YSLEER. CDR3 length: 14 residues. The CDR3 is CASSQEPGSYEQYF. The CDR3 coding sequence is TGCGCCAGCAGCCAAGAGCCGGGCTCCTACGAGCAGTACTTC.

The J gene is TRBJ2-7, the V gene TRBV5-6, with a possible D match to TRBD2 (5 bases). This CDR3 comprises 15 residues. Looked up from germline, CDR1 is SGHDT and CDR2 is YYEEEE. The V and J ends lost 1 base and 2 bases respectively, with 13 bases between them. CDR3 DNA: TGTGCCAGCAGCTTGCTAACTAGGAAACCCTACGAGCAGTACTTC. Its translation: CASSLLTRKPYEQYF.

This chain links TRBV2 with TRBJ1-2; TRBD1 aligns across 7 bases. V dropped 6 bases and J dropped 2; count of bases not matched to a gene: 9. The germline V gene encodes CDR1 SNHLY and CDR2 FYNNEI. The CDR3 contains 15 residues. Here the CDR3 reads CASSFPTGTNYGYTF. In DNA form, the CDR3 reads TGTGCCAGCAGCTTTCCGACAGGGACCAACTATGGCTACACCTTC.

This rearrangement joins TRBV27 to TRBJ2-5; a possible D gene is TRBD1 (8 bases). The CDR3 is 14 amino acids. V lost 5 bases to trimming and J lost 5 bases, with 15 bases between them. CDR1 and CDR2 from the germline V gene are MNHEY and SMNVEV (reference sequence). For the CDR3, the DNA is TGTGCCAGCAGTCACAGGGGGGGCGGGGAGACCCAGTACTTC. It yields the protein CASSHRGGGETQYF.

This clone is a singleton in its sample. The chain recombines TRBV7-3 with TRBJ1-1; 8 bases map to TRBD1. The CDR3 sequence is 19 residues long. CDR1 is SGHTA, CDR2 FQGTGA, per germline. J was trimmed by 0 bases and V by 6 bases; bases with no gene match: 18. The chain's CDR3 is CASSLKSPGQETMNTEAFF. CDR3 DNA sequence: TGTGCCAGCAGTCTTAAATCGCCGGGACAGGAGACTATGAACACTGAAGCTTTCTTT.

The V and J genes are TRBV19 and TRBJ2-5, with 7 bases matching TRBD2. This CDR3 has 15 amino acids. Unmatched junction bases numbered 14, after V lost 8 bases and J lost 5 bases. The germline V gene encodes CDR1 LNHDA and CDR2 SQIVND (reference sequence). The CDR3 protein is CASGRGGAAHETQYF. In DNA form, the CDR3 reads TGTGCCAGTGGGAGGGGCGGGGCCGCTCACGAGACCCAGTACTTC.

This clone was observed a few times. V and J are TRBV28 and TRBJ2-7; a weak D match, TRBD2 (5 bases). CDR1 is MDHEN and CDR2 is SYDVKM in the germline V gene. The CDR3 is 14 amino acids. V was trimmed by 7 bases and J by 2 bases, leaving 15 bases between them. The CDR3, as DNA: TGTGCCAGCAAGCCGGGAAGCGATACCTACGAGCAGTACTTC. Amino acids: CASKPGSDTYEQYF.

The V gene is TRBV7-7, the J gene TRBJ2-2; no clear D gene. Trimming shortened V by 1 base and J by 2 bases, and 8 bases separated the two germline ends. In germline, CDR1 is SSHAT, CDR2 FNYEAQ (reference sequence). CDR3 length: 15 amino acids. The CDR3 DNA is TGTGCCAGCAGCTTAGGGCACCGAAACACCGGGGAGCTGTTTTTT. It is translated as CASSLGHRNTGELFF. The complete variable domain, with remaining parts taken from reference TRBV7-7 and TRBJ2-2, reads GAGVSQSPRYKVTKRGQDVTLRCDPISSHATLYWYQQALGQGPEFLTYFNYEAQPDKSGLPSDRFSAERPEGSISTLTIQRTEQRDSAMYRCASSLGHRNTGELFFGEGSRLTVL.

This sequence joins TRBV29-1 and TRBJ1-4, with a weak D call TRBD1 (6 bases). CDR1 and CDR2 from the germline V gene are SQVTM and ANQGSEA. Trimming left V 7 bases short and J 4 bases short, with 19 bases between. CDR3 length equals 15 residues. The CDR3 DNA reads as TGCAGCGCAAGAGGGGGGCCTCAAGGTAATGAAAAACTGTTTTTT. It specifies CSARGGPQGNEKLFF.

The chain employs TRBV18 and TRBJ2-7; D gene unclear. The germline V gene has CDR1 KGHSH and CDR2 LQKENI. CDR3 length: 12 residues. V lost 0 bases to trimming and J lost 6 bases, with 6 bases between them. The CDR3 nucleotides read TGTGCCAGCTCACCACCTTGCGGCGAGCAGTACTTC. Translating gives CASSPPCGEQYF.

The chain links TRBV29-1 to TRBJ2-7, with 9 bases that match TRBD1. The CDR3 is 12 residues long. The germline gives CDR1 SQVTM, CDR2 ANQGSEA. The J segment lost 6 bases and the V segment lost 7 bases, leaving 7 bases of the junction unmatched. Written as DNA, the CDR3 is TGCAGCGGCGGGACAGGGACGGGCGAGCAGTACTTC. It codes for CSGGTGTGEQYF.

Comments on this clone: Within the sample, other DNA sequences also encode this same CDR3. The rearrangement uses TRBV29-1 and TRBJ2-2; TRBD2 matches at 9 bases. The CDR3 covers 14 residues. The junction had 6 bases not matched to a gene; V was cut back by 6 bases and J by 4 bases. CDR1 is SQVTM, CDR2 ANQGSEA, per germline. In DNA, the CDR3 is TGCAGCGTCTTAGCGGGAGAGGGCACCGGGGAGCTGTTTTTT. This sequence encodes CSVLAGEGTGELFF.

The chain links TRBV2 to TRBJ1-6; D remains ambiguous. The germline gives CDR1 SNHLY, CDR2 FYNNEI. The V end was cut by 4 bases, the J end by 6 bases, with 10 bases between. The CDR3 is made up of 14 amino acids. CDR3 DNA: TGTGCCAGCAGTGGAACCCGGACTAATTCACCCCTCCACTTT. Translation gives CASSGTRTNSPLHF.

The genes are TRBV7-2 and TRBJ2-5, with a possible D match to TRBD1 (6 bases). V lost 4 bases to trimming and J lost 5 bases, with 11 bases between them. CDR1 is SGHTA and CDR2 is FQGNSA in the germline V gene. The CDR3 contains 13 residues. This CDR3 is CASSSGARETQYF. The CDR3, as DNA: TGTGCCAGCAGCTCAGGGGCCCGGGAGACCCAGTACTTC.

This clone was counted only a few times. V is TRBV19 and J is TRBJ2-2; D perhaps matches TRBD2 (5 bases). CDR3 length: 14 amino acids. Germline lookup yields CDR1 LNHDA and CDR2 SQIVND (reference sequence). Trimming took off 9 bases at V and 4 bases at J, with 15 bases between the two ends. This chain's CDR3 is CASNGVYPTGELFF. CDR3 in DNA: TGTGCCAGCAACGGGGTTTACCCCACCGGGGAGCTGTTTTTT.

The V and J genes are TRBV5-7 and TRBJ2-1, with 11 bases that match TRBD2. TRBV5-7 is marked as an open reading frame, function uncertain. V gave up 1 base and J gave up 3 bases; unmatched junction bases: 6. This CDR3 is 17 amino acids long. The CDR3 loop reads CASSLTSGSDFYNEQFF. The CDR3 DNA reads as TGTGCCAGCAGCTTGACTAGCGGGAGCGATTTCTACAATGAGCAGTTCTTC.

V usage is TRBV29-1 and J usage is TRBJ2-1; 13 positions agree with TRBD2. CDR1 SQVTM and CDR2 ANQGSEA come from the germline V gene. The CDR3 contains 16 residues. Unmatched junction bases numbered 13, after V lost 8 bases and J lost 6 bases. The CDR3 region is CSSRPGTSGVSNEQFF. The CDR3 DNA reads TGCAGCTCCCGGCCCGGGACTAGCGGGGTTAGCAATGAGCAGTTCTTC.

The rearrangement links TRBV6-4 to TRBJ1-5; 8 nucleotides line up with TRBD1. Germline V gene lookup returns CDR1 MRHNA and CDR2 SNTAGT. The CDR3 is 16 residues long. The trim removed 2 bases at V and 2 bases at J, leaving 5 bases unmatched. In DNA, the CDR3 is TGTGCCAGCAGTGACCCGACAGGGGAGGGCAATCAGCCCCAGCATTTT. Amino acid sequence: CASSDPTGEGNQPQHF.

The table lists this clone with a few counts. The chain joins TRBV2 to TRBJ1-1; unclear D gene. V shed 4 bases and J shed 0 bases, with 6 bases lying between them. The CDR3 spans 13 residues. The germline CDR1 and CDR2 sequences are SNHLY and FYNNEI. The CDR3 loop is CASSALLNTEAFF. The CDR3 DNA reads TGTGCCAGCAGTGCTTTGTTGAACACTGAAGCTTTCTTT.

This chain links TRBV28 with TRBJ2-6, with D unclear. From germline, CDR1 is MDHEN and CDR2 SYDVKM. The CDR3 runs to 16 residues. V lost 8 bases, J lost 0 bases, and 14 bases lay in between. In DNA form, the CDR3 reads TGTGCCAGCGCAGGTCTTCCCCTCTCTGGGGCCAACGTCCTGACTTTC. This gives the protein CASAGLPLSGANVLTF.

The CDR3 nucleotides are TGTGCCAGCAGCTTAGCTGGGACAGGAAGCCGCGCAGATACGCAGTATTTT. Its protein product is CASSLAGTGSRADTQYF. The genes are TRBV7-2 and TRBJ2-3, with TRBD1 matching 8 bases. Germline assignment: CDR1 SGHTA and CDR2 FQGNSA. With 0 bases clipped from V and 4 bases from J, the junction kept 9 bases outside the gene matches. There are 17 residues in the CDR3.

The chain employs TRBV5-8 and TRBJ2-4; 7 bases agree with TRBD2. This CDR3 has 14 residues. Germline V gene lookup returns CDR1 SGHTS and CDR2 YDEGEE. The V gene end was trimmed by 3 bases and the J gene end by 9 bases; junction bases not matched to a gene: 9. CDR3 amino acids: CASSSGGSRSIQYF. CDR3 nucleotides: TGTGCCAGCAGCTCCGGGGGGAGTAGGAGCATTCAGTACTTC.

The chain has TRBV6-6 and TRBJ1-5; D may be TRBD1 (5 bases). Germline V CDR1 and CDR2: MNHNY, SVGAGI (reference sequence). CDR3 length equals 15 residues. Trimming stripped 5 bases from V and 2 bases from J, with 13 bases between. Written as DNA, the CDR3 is TGTGCCAGCAGTCGGGACCGGGGAGGCAATCAGCCCCAGCATTTT. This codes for CASSRDRGGNQPQHF.

CDR3 residues: CASSLNDRGELFF. The CDR3 DNA sequence: TGTGCCAGCAGCCTCAACGACAGGGGTGAACTGTTTTTT. The chain has TRBV11-2 and TRBJ1-4; 8 bases are a match to TRBD1. Looked up from germline, CDR1 is SGHAT and CDR2 is FQNNGV. J gave up 12 bases and V 5 bases, and 8 bases lay outside the gene matches. The CDR3 has 13 amino acids.

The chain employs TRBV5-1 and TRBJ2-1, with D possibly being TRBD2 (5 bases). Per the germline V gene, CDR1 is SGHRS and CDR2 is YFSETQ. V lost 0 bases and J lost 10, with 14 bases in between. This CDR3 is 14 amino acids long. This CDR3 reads CASSLVYGPGEQFF. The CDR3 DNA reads TGCGCCAGCAGCTTGGTTTACGGACCGGGGGAGCAGTTCTTC.

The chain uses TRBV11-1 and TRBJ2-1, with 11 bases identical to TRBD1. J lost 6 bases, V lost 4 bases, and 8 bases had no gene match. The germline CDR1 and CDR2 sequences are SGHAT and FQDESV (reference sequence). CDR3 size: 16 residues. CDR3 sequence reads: CASSSRDRGAFNEQFF. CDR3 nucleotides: TGTGCCAGCAGCTCCCGGGACAGGGGGGCCTTCAATGAGCAGTTCTTC.

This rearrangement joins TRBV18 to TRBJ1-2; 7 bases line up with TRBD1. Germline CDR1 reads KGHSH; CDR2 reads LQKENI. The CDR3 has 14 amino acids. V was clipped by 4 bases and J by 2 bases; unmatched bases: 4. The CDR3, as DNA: TGTGCCAGCTCACAACGACAGGGCAACTATGGCTACACCTTC. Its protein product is CASSQRQGNYGYTF. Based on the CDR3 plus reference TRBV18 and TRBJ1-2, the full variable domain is NAGVMQNPRHLVRRRGQEARLRCSPMKGHSHVYWYRQLPEEGLKFMVYLQKENIIDESGMPKERFSAEFPKEGPSILRIQQVVRGDSAAYFCASSQRQGNYGYTFGSGTRLTVV.

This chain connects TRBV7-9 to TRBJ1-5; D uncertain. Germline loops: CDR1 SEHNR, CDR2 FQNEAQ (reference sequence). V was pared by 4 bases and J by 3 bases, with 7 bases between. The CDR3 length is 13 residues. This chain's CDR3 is CASSSTANQPQHF. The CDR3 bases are TGTGCCAGCAGCTCCACCGCCAATCAGCCCCAGCATTTT. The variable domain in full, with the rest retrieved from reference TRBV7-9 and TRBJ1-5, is DTGVSQNPRHKITKRGQNVTFRCDPISEHNRLYWYRQTLGQGPEFLTYFQNEAQLEKSRLLSDRFSAERPKGSFSTLEIQRTEQGDSAMYLCASSSTANQPQHFGDGTRLSIL.